The 14 T cell receptor beta chains presented below share a single source sample, sequenced in a study of blood T cell repertoires in COVID-19. Sequencing used immunoSEQ multiplex PCR; TCRdb keeps in-frame clones, though not all of them. The sample has 250,000 or so clones; approximately 90% are singletons. The specimen was PBMCs or T cells enriched from blood (not recorded which). These receptors originate from a middle-aged man who had been exposed to COVID-19.

J is TRBJ1-6 and V is TRBV27, with D tentatively TRBD1 (6 bases). V was shortened by 5 bases and J by 8 bases, with 7 bases between the two germline ends. This CDR3 spans 12 amino acids. CDR1 and CDR2 from the germline V gene are MNHEY and SMNVEV (reference sequence). As DNA, the CDR3 is TGTGCCAGCAGTCGGACAGATTCACCCCTCCACTTT. Encoded protein: CASSRTDSPLHF.

The V gene is TRBV19, the J gene TRBJ2-2; 8 bases map to TRBD2. This CDR3 has 17 residues. The germline V gene encodes CDR1 LNHDA and CDR2 SQIVND (reference sequence). V was clipped by 2 bases and J by 6 bases; unmatched bases: 11. The CDR3, as DNA: TGTGCCAGTAGTATAATAGGTTTTCGGGAGGGGGCCGGGGAGCTGTTTTTT. Protein sequence: CASSIIGFREGAGELFF. Variable domain in full (rest from reference TRBV19 and TRBJ2-2): DGGITQSPKYLFRKEGQNVTLSCEQNLNHDAMYWYRQDPGQGLRLIYYSQIVNDFQKGDIAEGYSVSREKKESFPLTVTSAQKNPTAFYLCASSIIGFREGAGELFFGEGSRLTVL.

The chain is built from TRBV6-5 and TRBJ1-2; possible D gene TRBD1, 5 bases. The ends were cut back, 5 bases at V and 4 bases at J, with 8 bases in the middle. This CDR3 spans 12 amino acids. The germline CDR1 and CDR2 sequences are MNHEY and SVGAGI. As DNA, the CDR3 is TGTGCCAGCAGTAGGGGTGGCTATGGCTACACCTTC. Its protein product is CASSRGGYGYTF.

The V gene is TRBV9, the J gene TRBJ1-4; 8 positions agree with TRBD1. Trimming took 3 bases from V and 11 from J; bases not matched to a gene: 15. The CDR3 has 16 residues. Germline V gene lookup returns CDR1 SGDLS and CDR2 YYNGEE. The CDR3 reads CASSGPGQGGKWKLFF. The CDR3 coding sequence is TGTGCCAGCAGCGGCCCCGGACAGGGCGGGAAATGGAAACTGTTTTTT.

This clone occurred once. The chain combines TRBV11-3 with TRBJ2-7, with D tentatively TRBD2 (6 bases). Trimming stripped 1 base from V and 4 bases from J, with 14 bases between. This CDR3 contains 15 residues. Germline assignment: CDR1 SGHNT and CDR2 YENEEA. As DNA, the CDR3 is TGTGCCAGCAGCTTAGCGTTCGGAGGGAGGTACGAGCAGTACTTC. Amino acid sequence: CASSLAFGGRYEQYF.

This clone was seen once. The V and J genes are TRBV28 and TRBJ1-3; possible D gene TRBD1, 5 bases. The CDR3 is made up of 17 amino acids. V was clipped by 2 bases and J by 4 bases, with 18 bases between them. Germline V gene lookup returns CDR1 MDHEN and CDR2 SYDVKM. The CDR3 sequence is CASSLTPLGGEGNTIYF. The CDR3 DNA is TGTGCCAGCAGTTTAACGCCCCTCGGGGGTGAGGGAAACACCATATATTTT.

As regards this clone: Other DNA sequences of this sample code for an identical CDR3. The chain has TRBV7-9 and TRBJ2-5; maybe TRBD2 (6 bases). The CDR3 runs to 13 residues. Germline CDR1 is SEHNR and CDR2 is FQNEAQ (reference sequence). Trimming took 5 bases from V and 2 from J, leaving 9 bases between them. For the CDR3, the DNA is TGTGCCAGCAGCCTCGGACTACAAGAGACCCAGTACTTC. It specifies CASSLGLQETQYF.

The chain has TRBV7-8 and TRBJ2-1, with 14 bases that match TRBD2. Germline V gene sequence: CDR1 SGHVS, CDR2 FQNEAQ. The CDR3 contains 18 residues. Trimming removed 5 bases from V and 6 bases from J; junction bases left unmatched: 12. This CDR3 reads CASSLGVRTSGRSNEQFF. CDR3 bases: TGTGCCAGCAGCCTAGGCGTGCGGACTAGCGGGAGGAGCAATGAGCAGTTCTTC.

The V call is TRBV9, the J call TRBJ1-2, with 8 bases lining up with TRBD1. V lost 0 bases, J lost 7 bases, and 5 bases stayed unmatched. This CDR3 is 14 amino acids long. Germline V gene data show CDR1 as SGDLS and CDR2 as YYNGEE. The CDR3 coding sequence is TGTGCCAGCAGCGTAGATCAGGGGGCCGGTGGCTACACCTTC. As protein: CASSVDQGAGGYTF. Looking up the rest from reference TRBV9 and TRBJ1-2 gives the full variable domain: DSGVTQTPKHLITATGQRVTLRCSPRSGDLSVYWYQQSLDQGLQFLIQYYNGEERAKGNILERFSAQQFPDLHSELNLSSLELGDSALYFCASSVDQGAGGYTFGSGTRLTVV.

This sequence joins TRBV2 and TRBJ1-6; TRBD1 agrees at 9 bases. Per germline, CDR1 SNHLY and CDR2 FYNNEI. V dropped 6 bases and J dropped 10; count of bases not matched to a gene: 4. The CDR3 runs 13 residues. CDR3 sequence (DNA): TGTGCCAGCAGGGGGACAGGGCTCTCACCCCTCCACTTT. Its protein is CASRGTGLSPLHF.

The chain uses TRBV6-2 or TRBV6-3 and TRBJ2-7, with a possible D match to TRBD1 (6 bases). Trimming cost V 2 bases and J 2 bases, with 25 bases left between them. This CDR3 comprises 19 residues. Germline V gives CDR1 MNHEY, CDR2 SVGEGT. The CDR3 DNA sequence: TGTGCCAGCAGTTACGTCGGGACAATGGTCGAGGCATCCGCCTACGAGCAGTACTTC. Amino acids: CASSYVGTMVEASAYEQYF.

The chain has TRBV2 and TRBJ1-2; D gene ambiguous. The CDR3 loop spans 11 amino acids. V lost 9 bases, J lost 9 bases, and 14 bases lay in between. Germline V gene sequence: CDR1 SNHLY, CDR2 FYNNEI. In nucleotides, the CDR3 is TGTGCCAGTCCCTTAAGCCGTAGCTACACCTTC. Residues: CASPLSRSYTF. The whole variable domain, remainder taken from reference TRBV2 and TRBJ1-2, is EPEVTQTPSHQVTQMGQEVILRCVPISNHLYFYWYRQILGQKVEFLVSFYNNEISEKSEIFDDQFSVERPDGSNFTLKIRSTKLEDSAMYFCASPLSRSYTFGSGTRLTVV.

This chain links TRBV6-5 with TRBJ1-3; D gene uncertain. Germline loops: CDR1 MNHEY, CDR2 SVGAGI. This CDR3 has 15 residues. The V end lost 0 bases, the J end lost 0 bases, and 6 bases lay between the germline ends. CDR3 protein: CASSYSSSSGNTIYF. The CDR3 nucleotides are TGTGCCAGCAGTTACTCGTCCTCCTCTGGAAACACCATATATTTT.

The V and J genes are TRBV28 and TRBJ1-1; D gene ambiguous. This CDR3 contains 13 residues. Germline V gives CDR1 MDHEN, CDR2 SYDVKM. Deletions cut 3 bases from V and 1 base from J, with 6 bases between. The CDR3 spells CASSFGRNTEAFF. CDR3 sequence (DNA): TGTGCCAGCAGTTTCGGTAGGAACACTGAAGCTTTCTTT.